This T cell receptor (beta chain) is from a study of neoadjuvant anti-PD-1 for oral cavity cancer. Study observations and caveats: TCR analyses covered only a few patients per response group.

In the case of this clone: Its antigen is not known.

Germline trimming cut 0 bases from V and 1 base from J; bases unmatched to any gene: 15. Per germline, CDR1 MGHRA and CDR2 YSYEKL. The CDR3 is made up of 21 amino acids. Measured with immunoSEQ multiplex PCR; TCRdb has only the in-frame clones, and not every one. The repertoire holds around 13,000 clones, with around two thirds as singletons. Sequenced material: PBMCs, taken before nivolumab (anti-PD-1) treatment. The TCR comes from a person aged 35 to 85 with oral cavity squamous cell carcinoma. The V gene is TRBV4-1, the J gene TRBJ1-3; 10 bases are a match to TRBD1. Here the CDR3 reads CASSQDFAGQGRIGSGNTIYF. As DNA, the CDR3 is TGCGCCAGCAGCCAAGATTTTGCGGGACAGGGGCGCATCGGTTCTGGAAACACCATATATTTT.